The 25 T cell receptor beta chains reported below all come from one sample, sequenced in a study of post-analysis software for immune sequencing data. Study observations and caveats: In patients, about five TRBV segments were more frequent than in controls, with TRBV5-6, TRBV5-1 and TRBV20-1 among them.

These receptors have no identified antigens. Tagging with unique molecular identifiers was a feature of the TCR beta cDNA libraries. Via MiXCR, TCRdb re-called the PCR reads, giving one row per CDR3 protein. The repertoire consists of 500,000 to 600,000 distinct CDR3 sequences, with about 44% occurring once and the leading ten covering 1.7%. Sample: blood. The receptors stem from a girl aged 10-17 years with multiple sclerosis.

V is TRBV6-6 and J is TRBJ2-7; 7 bases agree with TRBD1. Germline V CDR1 and CDR2: MNHNY, SVGAGI (reference sequence). V trimming: 6 bases; J trimming: 2 bases; junction bases outside the gene matches: 10. The CDR3 contains 15 residues. CDR3 sequence (DNA): TGTGCCAGCAGCCCCGGGACAGCTCTTACCTACGAGCAGTACTTC. This sequence encodes CASSPGTALTYEQYF.

This clonotype showed up just a few times. The chain combines TRBV28 with TRBJ1-1; 11 bases align to TRBD1. The V gene end was trimmed by 0 bases and the J gene end by 3 bases; junction bases not matched to a gene: 6. From germline, CDR1 is MDHEN and CDR2 SYDVKM. The CDR3 is 17 residues long. CDR3 sequence: CASSLWGTGGVDTEAFF. As DNA, the CDR3 is TGTGCCAGCAGTTTATGGGGGACAGGGGGTGTGGACACTGAAGCTTTCTTT.

This clonotype has only a few counts. J is TRBJ2-3 and V is TRBV5-1; D remains ambiguous. This CDR3 region has 13 residues. Germline-derived CDR1 and CDR2 are SGHRS and YFSETQ. With 2 bases removed from V and 8 bases from J, the gap between germline ends came to 12 bases. As DNA, the CDR3 is TGCGCCAGCAGCTTATTATCCCCGAGTACGCAGTATTTT. It is translated as CASSLLSPSTQYF.

V is TRBV4-1 and J is TRBJ2-7; 8 bases are a match to TRBD2. V shed 1 base and J 4 bases; nucleotides not matched to a gene: 6. Per the germline V gene, CDR1 is MGHRA and CDR2 is YSYEKL. CDR3 size: 15 residues. The CDR3 DNA sequence: TGCGCCAGCAGCCAAGTTCTAGCGGGCGAATACGAGCAGTACTTC. Amino acids: CASSQVLAGEYEQYF.

This clonotype was counted between two and nine times. This chain uses TRBV10-3 with TRBJ2-5; possibly TRBD1 for D (6 bases). Deletions cut 4 bases from V and 5 bases from J, with 17 bases between. The CDR3 contains 15 residues. Germline V gene lookup returns CDR1 ENHRY and CDR2 SYGVKD. CDR3 DNA sequence: TGTGCCATCAGTGGAGACCGGGACACTGCGGAGACCCAGTACTTC. Its protein product is CAISGDRDTAETQYF.

This clonotype has just a few counts. The V call is TRBV6-6, the J call TRBJ2-1, with D maybe TRBD2 (6 bases). Trimming left V 10 bases short and J 7 bases short, with 20 bases between. From germline, CDR1 is MNHNY and CDR2 SVGAGI (reference sequence). This CDR3 contains 14 residues. The CDR3 nucleotides are TGTGCCACCACGCAGGAGGGACTCCTTAATGAGCAGTTCTTC. This sequence encodes CATTQEGLLNEQFF.

The chain carries TRBV12-3 or TRBV12-4 and TRBJ2-1, with 8 nucleotides matching TRBD2. The CDR3 is 14 amino acids. Germline trimming cut 5 bases from V and 3 bases from J; bases unmatched to any gene: 3. The CDR3 protein is CASSRGGRYNEQFF. DNA of the CDR3: TGTGCCAGCAGTCGGGGGGGGCGCTACAATGAGCAGTTCTTC.

The chain carries TRBV7-2 and TRBJ2-3, with 12 bases identical to TRBD2. The CDR3 is 16 amino acids. The junction had 3 bases not matched to a gene; V was cut back by 3 bases and J by 2 bases. The germline V gene encodes CDR1 SGHTA and CDR2 FQGNSA. CDR3: CASSFTSGGPTDTQYF. The DNA of the CDR3 is TGTGCCAGCAGCTTCACTAGCGGGGGGCCCACAGATACGCAGTATTTT.

Note on this clonotype: A junction boundary mismatches the germline segment, possibly from a read error. This chain connects TRBV7-6 to TRBJ1-5; D is possibly TRBD1 (5 bases). The germline V gene encodes CDR1 SGHVS and CDR2 FNYEAQ. This CDR3 spans 17 amino acids. CDR3 loop: CASSLGRLRGSGRPQHF. As DNA, the CDR3 is TGCGCCAGCAGCTTGGGCAGGTTAAGGGGTTCGGGCAGACCCCAGCATTTT.

The chain couples TRBV10-3 to TRBJ1-2; TRBD1 aligns across 8 bases. V lost 3 bases and J lost 7; bases outside the gene matches: 4. Germline CDR1 is ENHRY and CDR2 is SYGVKD. The CDR3 has 13 amino acids. CDR3 sequence: CAISDRTGPGYTF. CDR3 sequence (DNA): TGTGCCATCAGTGATAGGACAGGGCCTGGCTACACCTTC.

This sequence joins TRBV7-9 and TRBJ2-1; TRBD2 agrees at 8 bases. Germline V gene lookup returns CDR1 SEHNR and CDR2 FQNEAQ (reference sequence). The V and J ends lost 5 bases and 9 bases, in that order; junction bases with no gene match: 9. The CDR3 consists of 14 residues. The CDR3 region is CASSPTSAGGEQFF. The CDR3 DNA reads TGTGCCAGCAGCCCGACTAGCGCTGGGGGTGAGCAGTTCTTC.

The chain joins TRBV12-3 or TRBV12-4 to TRBJ2-1; 10 nucleotides align to TRBD1. The CDR3 extends over 15 amino acids. V was pared by 6 bases and J by 5 bases, with 7 bases of the junction left unmatched. CDR3 nucleotides: TGTGCCAGCAGCTGGGGGGACAGGGGCAACAATGAGCAGTTCTTC. Translated, it gives CASSWGDRGNNEQFF.

This clonotype has just one count. This chain connects TRBV20-1 to TRBJ2-3; D possibly corresponds to TRBD2 (5 bases). The CDR3 runs to 14 residues. Trimming left V 3 bases short and J 1 base short, with 11 bases between. Germline CDR1 and CDR2: DFQATT and SNEGSKA (reference sequence). The CDR3 region is CSASSDWGTDTQYF. CDR3 DNA sequence: TGCAGTGCTAGTAGCGACTGGGGCACAGATACGCAGTATTTT.

The genes are TRBV5-5 and TRBJ2-1; 8 bases fit TRBD2. Germline V gives CDR1 SGHKS, CDR2 YYEKEE (reference sequence). With 4 bases clipped from V and 10 bases from J, the junction kept 7 bases outside the gene matches. CDR3 length: 13 residues. The DNA of the CDR3 is TGTGCCAGCAGCCAGAGCGGGGGACGAGAGCAGTTCTTC. Its translation is CASSQSGGREQFF.

This clonotype was observed a few times. The chain couples TRBV12-3 or TRBV12-4 to TRBJ1-1; possible D gene TRBD1, 5 bases. V lost 5 bases, J lost 4 bases, and 20 bases lay in between. The CDR3 length is 16 residues. CDR3 sequence: CASSTLGVIGATEAFF. The DNA for the CDR3 is TGTGCCAGCAGTACCCTGGGTGTAATAGGGGCCACTGAAGCTTTCTTT.

This clonotype was seen a few times. The chain links TRBV7-2 to TRBJ1-5, with 7 bases lining up with TRBD1. The CDR3 is 15 residues long. Unmatched junction bases numbered 8, after V lost 6 bases and J lost 3 bases. The germline V gene encodes CDR1 SGHTA and CDR2 FQGNSA. The CDR3: CASRLDTGVNQPQHF. The CDR3 bases are TGTGCCAGCAGACTCGATACAGGGGTCAATCAGCCCCAGCATTTT. Filled out from reference TRBV7-2 and TRBJ1-5, the complete variable domain reads GAGVSQSPSNKVTEKGKDVELRCDPISGHTALYWYRQSLGQGLEFLIYFQGNSAPDKSGLPSDRFSAERTGGSVSTLTIQRTQQEDSAVYLCASRLDTGVNQPQHFGDGTRLSIL.

The chain employs TRBV9 and TRBJ2-3, with 11 nucleotides matching TRBD2. The CDR3 has 17 amino acids. The trim removed 0 bases at V and 0 bases at J, leaving 3 bases unmatched. Germline CDR1 reads SGDLS; CDR2 reads YYNGEE. CDR3 sequence: CASSVEASGRSTDTQYF. Here the CDR3 DNA reads TGTGCCAGCAGCGTAGAGGCTAGCGGGAGGAGCACAGATACGCAGTATTTT.

The count of this clonotype is one. The chain couples TRBV24-1 to TRBJ2-5; D may be TRBD2 (5 bases). Germline V lookup: CDR1 KGHDR, CDR2 SFDVKD. V was clipped by 4 bases and J by 0 bases, with 14 bases between them. CDR3 size: 16 residues. CDR3 region: CATSDPISGNQETQYF. CDR3 DNA: TGTGCCACCAGTGACCCTATTTCGGGAAACCAAGAGACCCAGTACTTC.

The chain recombines TRBV20-1 with TRBJ2-7, with D tentatively TRBD2 (5 bases). CDR3 length: 15 residues. Germline CDR1 reads DFQATT; CDR2 reads SNEGSKA (reference sequence). V gave up 0 bases and J gave up 1 base, with 13 bases separating them. CDR3 region: CSARDLGELSYEQYF. The CDR3 bases are TGCAGTGCTAGAGATCTCGGGGAACTTTCCTACGAGCAGTACTTC.

The V gene is TRBV6-1, the J gene TRBJ2-1, with D perhaps given as TRBD1 or TRBD2 (5 bases each). CDR1 MNHNS and CDR2 SASEGT come from the germline V gene. This CDR3 comprises 13 residues. With 10 bases removed from V and 3 bases from J, the gap between germline ends came to 13 bases. The CDR3: CATHRGVYNEQFF. The CDR3 DNA reads TGTGCCACCCATAGAGGGGTCTACAATGAGCAGTTCTTC.

This clonotype was counted a few times. The chain joins TRBV27 to TRBJ1-2; no reliable D call. Germline V gene lookup returns CDR1 MNHEY and CDR2 SMNVEV (reference sequence). With 2 bases removed from V and 2 bases from J, the gap between germline ends came to 6 bases. The CDR3 length is 13 residues. The CDR3 DNA follows: TGTGCCAGCAGTTTAAGCAGAAACTATGGCTACACCTTC. Translating gives CASSLSRNYGYTF.

This sequence joins TRBV20-1 and TRBJ2-1, with 7 bases fitting TRBD2. The CDR3 totals 15 residues. J gave up 9 bases and V 6 bases, and 17 bases lay outside the gene matches. CDR1 is DFQATT and CDR2 is SNEGSKA in the germline V gene (reference sequence). CDR3 sequence (DNA): TGCAGTGCCTCTGTCGGCGAGGCTAGCGGTAGTGAGCAGTTCTTC. It is translated as CSASVGEASGSEQFF.

The CDR3 DNA reads as TGTGCCATTCGGACTAGCGGCGCCACGACCTACAATGAGCAGTTCTTC. Translated: CAIRTSGATTYNEQFF. The V gene is TRBV10-3, the J gene TRBJ2-1, with TRBD2 identical over 10 bases. CDR1 ENHRY and CDR2 SYGVKD come from the germline V gene. Trimming took 9 bases from V and 2 from J; bases not matched to a gene: 10. The CDR3 loop spans 16 amino acids.

The rearrangement uses TRBV7-9 and TRBJ1-1; D remains ambiguous. From germline, CDR1 is SEHNR and CDR2 FQNEAQ (reference sequence). Trimming took 5 bases from V and 6 from J, leaving 10 bases between them. This CDR3 comprises 12 residues. CDR3: CASSRLNAEAFF. The CDR3 bases are TGTGCCAGCAGCCGACTCAACGCTGAAGCTTTCTTT.

The chain carries TRBV20-1 and TRBJ2-5; perhaps TRBD1 as D (7 bases). Trimming left V 5 bases short and J 4 bases short, with 14 bases between. The CDR3 contains 13 residues. The germline V gene has CDR1 DFQATT and CDR2 SNEGSKA (reference sequence). CDR3 sequence: CSAPRQGGETQYF. CDR3 DNA sequence: TGCAGTGCTCCCCGTCAGGGGGGAGAGACCCAGTACTTC.